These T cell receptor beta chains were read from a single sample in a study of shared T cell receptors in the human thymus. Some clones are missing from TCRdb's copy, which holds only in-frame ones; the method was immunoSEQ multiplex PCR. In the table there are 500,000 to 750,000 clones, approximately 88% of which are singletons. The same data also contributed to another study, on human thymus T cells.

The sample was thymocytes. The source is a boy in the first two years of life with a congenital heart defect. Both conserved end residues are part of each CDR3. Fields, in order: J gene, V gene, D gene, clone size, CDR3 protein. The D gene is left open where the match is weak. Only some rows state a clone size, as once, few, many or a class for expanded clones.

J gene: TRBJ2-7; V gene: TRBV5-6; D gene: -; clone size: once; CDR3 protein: CASSLRTYYEQYF
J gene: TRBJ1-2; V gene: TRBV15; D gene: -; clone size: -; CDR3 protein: CATSVGVNNYGYTF
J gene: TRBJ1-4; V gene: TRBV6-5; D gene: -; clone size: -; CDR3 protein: CASRGARDPLEKLFF
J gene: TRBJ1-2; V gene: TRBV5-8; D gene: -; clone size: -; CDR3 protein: CASSNGQPGTYGYTF
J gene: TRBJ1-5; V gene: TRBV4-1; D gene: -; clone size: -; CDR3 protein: CASSQDSGTRAQHF
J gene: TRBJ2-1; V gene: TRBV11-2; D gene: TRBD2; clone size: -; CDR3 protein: CASSLVAGGPNNEQFF
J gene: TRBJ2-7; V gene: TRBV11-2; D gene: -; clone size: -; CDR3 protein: CASSLEVAREQYF
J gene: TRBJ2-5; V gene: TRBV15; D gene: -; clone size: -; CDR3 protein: CATSRDLSNRRQETQYF
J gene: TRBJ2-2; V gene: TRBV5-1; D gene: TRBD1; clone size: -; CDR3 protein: CASSSGQGANTGELFF
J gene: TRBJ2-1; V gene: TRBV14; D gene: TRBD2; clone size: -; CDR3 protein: CASSQVKSFLGTSGNKEQFF
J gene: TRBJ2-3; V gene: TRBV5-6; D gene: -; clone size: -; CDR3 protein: CASSLHGLHTQYF
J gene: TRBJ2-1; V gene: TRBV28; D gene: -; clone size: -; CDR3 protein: CASSPQGFADNEQFF
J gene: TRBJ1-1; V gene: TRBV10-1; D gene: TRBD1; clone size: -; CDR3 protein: CASSDPDRGSTEAFF
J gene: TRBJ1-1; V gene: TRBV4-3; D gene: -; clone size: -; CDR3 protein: CASSHRSYPEAFF
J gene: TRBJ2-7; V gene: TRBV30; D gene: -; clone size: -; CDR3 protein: CATGGSYEQYF
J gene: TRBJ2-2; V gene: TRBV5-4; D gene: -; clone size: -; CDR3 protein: CASSSARGPGELFF
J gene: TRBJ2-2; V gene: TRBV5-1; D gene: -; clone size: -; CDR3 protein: CASSRNTGELFF
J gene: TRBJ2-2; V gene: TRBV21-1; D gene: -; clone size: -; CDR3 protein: CASSPGGGGTGELFF
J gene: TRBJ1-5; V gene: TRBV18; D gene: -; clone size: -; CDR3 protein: CASSPDRYNQPQHF
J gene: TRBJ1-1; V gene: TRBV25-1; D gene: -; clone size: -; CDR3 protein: CASSRGGNTEAFF
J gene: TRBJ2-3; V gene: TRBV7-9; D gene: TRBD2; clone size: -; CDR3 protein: CASSLRAGGPLTDTQYF
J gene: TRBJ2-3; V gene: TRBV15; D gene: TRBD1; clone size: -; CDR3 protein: CATSRPRGQNLNFSTDTQYF
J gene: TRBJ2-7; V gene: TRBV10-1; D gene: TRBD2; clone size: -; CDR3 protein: CASSDESGGTYEQYF
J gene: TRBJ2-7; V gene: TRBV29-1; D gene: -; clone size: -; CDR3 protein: CSVEDRRGTEQYF
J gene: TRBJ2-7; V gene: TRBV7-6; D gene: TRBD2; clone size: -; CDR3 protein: CASSSMGAGGGRLVDEQYF
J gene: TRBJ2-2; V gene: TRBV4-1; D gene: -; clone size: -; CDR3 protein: CASSQGYRANTGELFF
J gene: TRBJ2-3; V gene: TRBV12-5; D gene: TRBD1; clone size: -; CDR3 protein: CASGLHRGQSDTQYF
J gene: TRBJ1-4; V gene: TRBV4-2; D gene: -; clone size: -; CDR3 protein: CASSQDGRSHSNEKLFF
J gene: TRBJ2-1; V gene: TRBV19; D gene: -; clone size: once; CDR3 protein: CASIATRGNYNEQFF
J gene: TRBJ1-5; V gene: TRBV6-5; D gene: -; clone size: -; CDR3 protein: CASSDGDQPQHF
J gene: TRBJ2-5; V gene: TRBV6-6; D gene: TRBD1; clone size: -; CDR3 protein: CASSLGTGFKETQYF
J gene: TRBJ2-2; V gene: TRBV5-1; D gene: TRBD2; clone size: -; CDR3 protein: CASSSGTSGSMNTGELFF
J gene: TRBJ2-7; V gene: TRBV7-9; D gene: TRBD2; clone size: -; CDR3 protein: CASSLKPRTSEQYF
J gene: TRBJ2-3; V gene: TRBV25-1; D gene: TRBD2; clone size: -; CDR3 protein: CASSDRTSGSWEDTQYF
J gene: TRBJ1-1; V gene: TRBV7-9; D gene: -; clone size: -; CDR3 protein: CASSFTPYSPQGAFF
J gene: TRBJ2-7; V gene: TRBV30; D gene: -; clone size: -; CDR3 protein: CAWSLHGGTYEQYF
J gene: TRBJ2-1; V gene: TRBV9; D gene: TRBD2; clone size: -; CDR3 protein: CASSVGTSSGEQFF
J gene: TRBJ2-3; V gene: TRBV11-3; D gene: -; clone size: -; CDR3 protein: CASSLVLGSADTQYF
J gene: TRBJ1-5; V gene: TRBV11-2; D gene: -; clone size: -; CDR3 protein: CASSLDRNSNQPQHF
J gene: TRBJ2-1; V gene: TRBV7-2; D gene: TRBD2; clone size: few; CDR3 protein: CASSSGTRIHEQFF
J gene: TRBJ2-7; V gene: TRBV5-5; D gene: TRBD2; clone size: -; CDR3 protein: CASSFRLPGGPYEQYF
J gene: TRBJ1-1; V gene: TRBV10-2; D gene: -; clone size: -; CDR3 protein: CASSRGGLKGYTEAFF
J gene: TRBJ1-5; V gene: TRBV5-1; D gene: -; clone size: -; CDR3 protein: CASSLRAGNQPQHF
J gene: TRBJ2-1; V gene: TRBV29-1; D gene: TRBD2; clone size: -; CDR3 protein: CSVEGDSGREGVYNEQFF
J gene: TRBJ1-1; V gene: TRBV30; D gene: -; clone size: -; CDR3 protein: CAWSRGGLNTEAFF
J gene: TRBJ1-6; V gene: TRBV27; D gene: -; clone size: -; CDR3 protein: CASSPRVGEDSPLHF
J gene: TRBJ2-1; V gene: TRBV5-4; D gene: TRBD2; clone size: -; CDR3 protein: CASSPGLAGDGEQFF
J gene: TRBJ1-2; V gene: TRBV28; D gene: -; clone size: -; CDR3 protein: CASSRKGDYGYTF
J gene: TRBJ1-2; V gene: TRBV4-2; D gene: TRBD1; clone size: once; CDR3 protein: CASSQGTGAENYGYTF
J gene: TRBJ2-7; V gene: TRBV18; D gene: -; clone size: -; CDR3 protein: CASSPWRDAYEQYF